This T cell receptor beta chain was sequenced for a study of identical twins. Study-wide results and limits: Cord blood beta clonotypes present at high abundance carried fewer insertions; no such pattern appeared in memory repertoires. A partial confounding effect on zero-insertion analyses could come from invariant MAIT and iNKT cells.

TCRdb analysed the 5' RACE reads with MiXCR anew, one entry per CDR3 protein. This table holds roughly 630,000 distinct CDR3 sequences, just over 7% found once. This CDR3 is 16 amino acids long. V was pared by 2 bases and J by 3 bases, with 9 bases of the junction left unmatched. CDR1 and CDR2 from the germline V gene are SGHVS and FQNEAQ. This clonotype was seen more than once but under ten times. Its antigen is currently unknown. The same data also contributed to another study, on yellow fever vaccine responses in identical twins.

The material sequenced was PBMCs. The chain combines TRBV7-8 with TRBJ2-7, with TRBD2 matching 8 bases. The TCR sequence derives from a woman in her late teens or twenties in good health. CDR3 bases: TGTGCCAGCAGCTTAAAAGTCGGGGCGGGAGGCTACGAGCAGTACTTC. It translates to CASSLKVGAGGYEQYF.